This T cell receptor (beta chain) was found in a study of OX40 agonist ivuxolimab in advanced cancers. The wider study: It was ivuxolimab, an agonistic anti-OX40 (CD134) antibody, that patients were treated with.

Assay: immunoSEQ multiplex PCR; the TCRdb copy retains only in-frame clones and omits some. The sample lists around 30,000 clones, roughly 86% occurring once. This clone was seen once. The TCR comes from an adult with an advanced solid tumor such as melanoma, head and neck, liver or kidney cancer. The sequencing here drew on CD4+ or CD8+ T cells sorted from blood, taken in a trial of the OX40 agonist ivuxolimab.

CDR3 DNA sequence: TGTGCCAGCAGCGAAGGGACAGGGTTTGGTTATGGCTACACCTTC. Translation: CASSEGTGFGYGYTF. The chain is built from TRBV13 and TRBJ1-2; TRBD1 matches 9 bases. Losses at the gene ends were 5 bases for V and 5 bases for J; bases not matched to a gene: 9. Germline V gene data show CDR1 as PRHDT and CDR2 as FYEKMQ (reference sequence). This CDR3 contains 15 residues.